The rows below give T cell receptor beta chains drawn from one sample of a study of control samples from healthy donors and cancer patients. Libraries were prepared by immunoSEQ multiplex PCR; TCRdb keeps only in-frame clonotypes and omits some of them. This sample has 60,000 to 70,000 clones; 85% occur once, and the top ten carry about 5%. Sequencing used blood. The receptors originated from a man between 40 and 49 years old in good health. Both conserved end residues are part of each CDR3. D genes are given only for firm matches. A clone size is listed for some rows: how often the clone was seen (once, few, many), or a class if it is expanded.

cdr3_length j_call d_call clone_size v_call cdr3_aa cdr3_nt
13 TRBJ2-1 . . TRBV28 CASSQTRGGEQFF TGTGCCAGCAGCCAAACAAGGGGTGGTGAGCAGTTCTTC
16 TRBJ1-5 . . TRBV6-6 CASTTSKGRALQPQHF TGTGCCAGCACCACCTCTAAGGGGAGGGCCCTTCAGCCCCAGCATTTT
17 TRBJ2-4 TRBD2 . TRBV15 CATSRGLAGVAKNIQYF TGTGCCACCAGCAGAGGACTAGCGGGAGTAGCCAAAAACATTCAGTACTTC
14 TRBJ1-2 TRBD1 . TRBV6-2/TRBV6-3 CASSRQQGSYGYTF TGTGCCAGCAGCCGCCAACAGGGGTCCTATGGCTACACCTTC
15 TRBJ1-1 . once TRBV6-1 CASSESGGLDTEAFF TGTGCCAGCAGTGAAAGTGGGGGGTTGGACACTGAAGCTTTCTTT
14 TRBJ1-3 . . TRBV4-2 CASSLQDNGNTIYF TGTGCCAGCAGCCTCCAGGACAATGGAAACACCATATATTTT
15 TRBJ2-1 TRBD2 . TRBV7-7 CASSFRGGSYNEQFF TGTGCCAGCAGCTTCCGGGGGGGCTCCTACAATGAGCAGTTCTTC
13 TRBJ2-3 . once TRBV19 CATLSPFTDTQYF TGTGCCACCCTTTCCCCTTTCACAGATACGCAGTATTTT
14 TRBJ1-1 TRBD1 few TRBV5-1 CASSLRQGLAEAFF TGCGCCAGCAGCTTGAGACAGGGGCTCGCTGAAGCTTTCTTT
15 TRBJ2-3 TRBD2 . TRBV9 CASSGSSGFTDTQYF TGTGCCAGCAGCGGGAGTAGCGGGTTCACAGATACGCAGTATTTT
13 TRBJ1-2 TRBD1 . TRBV29-1 CSVEAQGDRGYTF TGCAGCGTTGAAGCGCAGGGGGATAGGGGCTACACCTTC
12 TRBJ2-1 . . TRBV28 CASRPGGLEQFF TGTGCCAGCAGGCCCGGAGGACTGGAGCAGTTCTTC
15 TRBJ2-1 . . TRBV4-2 CASSQNGGSYNEQFF TGTGCCAGCAGCCAAAACGGGGGCTCCTACAATGAGCAGTTCTTC
14 TRBJ2-1 . . TRBV24-1 CATSDPGSRNEQFF TGTGCCACCAGTGATCCGGGGAGTAGAAATGAGCAGTTCTTC
13 TRBJ2-7 TRBD2 . TRBV7-2 CASTRAGVQEQYF TGTGCCAGCACCCGAGCGGGAGTGCAAGAGCAGTACTTC
13 TRBJ1-3 . few TRBV29-1 CSVWADSGNTIYF TGCAGCGTTTGGGCGGACTCTGGAAACACCATATATTTT
14 TRBJ2-2 . . TRBV27 CASSLGRNTGELFF TGTGCCAGCAGTTTGGGAAGGAACACCGGGGAGCTGTTTTTT
16 TRBJ1-5 TRBD1 . TRBV2 CASRQGQGRGNQPQHF TGTGCCAGCAGGCAAGGACAGGGGCGGGGCAATCAGCCCCAGCATTTT
15 TRBJ2-7 TRBD1 few TRBV7-9 CASSSGQGPSYEQYF TGTGCCAGCAGCTCGGGACAGGGACCTTCCTACGAGCAGTACTTC
17 TRBJ1-1 TRBD1 many TRBV3-1/TRBV3-2 CASSQESPGTGNTEAFF TGTGCCAGCAGCCAAGAGAGTCCCGGGACAGGGAACACTGAAGCTTTCTTT
15 TRBJ2-1 TRBD1 . TRBV5-4 CASSSYRGSYNEQFF TGTGCCAGCAGCTCCTACAGGGGCAGCTACAATGAGCAGTTCTTC
14 TRBJ2-7 . . TRBV5-4 CASSSNRNSYEQYF TGTGCCAGCAGCTCGAACAGGAATTCCTACGAGCAGTACTTC
13 TRBJ1-4 TRBD1 . TRBV6-1 CASSGQGAEKLFF TGTGCCAGCAGTGGGCAGGGGGCTGAAAAACTGTTTTTT
15 TRBJ2-1 TRBD2 . TRBV2 CASSDWAGGPGEQFF TGTGCCAGCAGTGACTGGGCGGGAGGGCCTGGTGAGCAGTTCTTC
15 TRBJ2-1 TRBD2 . TRBV5-1 CASSLEAGGRNEQFF TGCGCCAGCAGCTTGGAGGCGGGGGGGCGGAATGAGCAGTTCTTC
16 TRBJ2-7 TRBD2 once TRBV3-1/TRBV3-2 CASSQLPGTTYYEQYF TGTGCCAGCAGCCAACTACCCGGGACTACCTACTACGAGCAGTACTTC
15 TRBJ2-1 . . TRBV6-5 CASRTFSSSYNEQFF TGTGCCAGCAGAACGTTCTCTAGCTCCTACAATGAGCAGTTCTTC
17 TRBJ1-2 . . TRBV28 CASSLWGRTRSFYGYTF TGTGCCAGCAGTTTGTGGGGCCGGACGAGATCCTTCTATGGCTACACCTTC
15 TRBJ2-7 . . TRBV5-1 CASSFNEPGKYEQYF TGCGCCAGCAGCTTCAACGAACCCGGGAAATACGAGCAGTACTTC
14 TRBJ2-1 TRBD2 . TRBV7-2 CASSLGTSGAEQFF TGTGCCAGCAGCTTAGGGACTAGCGGGGCTGAGCAGTTCTTC
15 TRBJ2-7 . . TRBV9 CASSVVAEGSYEQYF TGTGCCAGCAGCGTGGTAGCGGAAGGGTCGTACGAGCAGTACTTC
15 TRBJ2-3 TRBD2 . TRBV28 CASSLGGLTTDTQYF TGTGCCAGCAGTTTGGGAGGGCTGACCACAGATACGCAGTATTTT
14 TRBJ2-7 . . TRBV2 CASSAGGPSYEQYF TGTGCCAGCAGTGCTGGCGGGCCCTCCTACGAGCAGTACTTC
16 TRBJ1-4 TRBD1 . TRBV27 CASSSPRDRGREKLFF TGTGCCAGCAGTTCACCACGGGACAGGGGGCGGGAAAAACTGTTTTTT
16 TRBJ2-2 . . TRBV2 CASSAPVIRDTGELFF TGTGCCAGCAGCGCGCCGGTCATACGAGACACCGGGGAGCTGTTTTTT